The rows below give T cell receptor beta chains drawn from one sample of a study of type 1 regulatory T cells. TCRdb reanalysed the reads using MiXCR and keeps one entry per CDR3 protein. The data contain over 55,000 distinct CDR3 sequences, approximately 47% of them singletons. The antigens of these receptors remain unknown. The specimen sequenced was cultured non-Tr1 T cells, either the whole culture or a sorted T cell fraction (not recorded which). The receptor source for this set is a human donor in good health. The CDR3 runs from the conserved cysteine through the conserved F or W. A D gene is named only where the DNA matches it firmly. Some rows have no size entry. The others give once, few or many, or a class for an expanded clone.

d_gene,abundance,v_gene,j_gene,len,CDR3aa,CDR3nt
NA,few,TRBV29-1,TRBJ1-2,12,CSFQDRSYGYTF,TGCAGCTTCCAAGACAGGTCCTATGGCTACACCTTC
NA,NA,TRBV7-9,TRBJ2-2,16,CASSAGLVANTGELFF,TGTGCCAGCAGCGCGGGGCTAGTGGCGAACACCGGGGAGCTGTTTTTT
TRBD1,NA,TRBV11-3,TRBJ2-3,14,CASSTGQGGDTQYF,TGTGCCAGCAGCACCGGACAGGGAGGAGATACGCAGTATTTT
NA,NA,TRBV19,TRBJ1-5,15,CASQRDSWGNQPQHF,TGTGCCAGCCAGAGAGACAGTTGGGGCAATCAGCCCCAGCATTTT
TRBD1,few,TRBV18,TRBJ2-1,15,CASSDGTGGMDEQFF,TGTGCCAGCTCAGACGGGACAGGGGGCATGGATGAGCAGTTCTTC
NA,NA,TRBV5-6,TRBJ2-1,15,CASRRGGLSYNEQFF,TGTGCCAGCCGGAGGGGGGGGCTTTCCTACAATGAGCAGTTCTTC
TRBD2,NA,TRBV11-1,TRBJ2-1,17,CASSSTVAGRHPGEQFF,TGTGCCAGCAGCTCCACTGTAGCGGGGAGGCATCCTGGTGAGCAGTTCTTC
NA,NA,TRBV7-6,TRBJ1-6,15,CASSPTGTRGSPLHF,TGTGCCAGCAGCCCAACTGGGACCCGGGGTTCACCCCTCCACTTT
TRBD1,NA,TRBV5-1,TRBJ1-1,17,CASSRPPGTGWNTEAFF,TGCGCCAGCAGCCGACCCCCCGGGACAGGTTGGAACACTGAAGCTTTCTTT
NA,NA,TRBV12-3/TRBV12-4,TRBJ2-7,11,CATATYSEQYF,TGTGCCACCGCGACATACTCGGAGCAGTACTTC
NA,NA,TRBV24-1,TRBJ1-4,15,CATSDRTGERGKLFF,TGTGCCACCAGTGACCGGACGGGCGAAAGAGGAAAACTGTTTTTT
NA,NA,TRBV20-1,TRBJ2-5,10,CSAAQETQYF,TGCAGTGCTGCCCAAGAGACCCAGTACTTC
NA,few,TRBV6-1,TRBJ1-6,15,CASSDITGLNSPLHF,TGTGCCAGCAGTGATATTACGGGGTTAAATTCACCCCTCCACTTT
NA,few,TRBV7-2,TRBJ1-2,13,CASSLIRAYGYTF,TGTGCCAGCAGCTTAATCAGGGCCTATGGCTACACCTTC
NA,NA,TRBV20-1,TRBJ2-1,14,CSARELGRTDEQFF,TGCAGTGCTAGAGAACTAGGTCGAACGGATGAGCAGTTCTTC
NA,NA,TRBV3-1,TRBJ1-6,12,CASTDRNSPLHF,TGTGCCAGCACCGATCGGAATTCACCCCTCCACTTT
TRBD2,NA,TRBV7-7,TRBJ2-1,16,CASSPALSGVYNEQFF,TGTGCTAGCAGCCCCGCCCTGAGCGGGGTATACAATGAGCAGTTCTTC
TRBD2,few,TRBV29-1,TRBJ2-1,14,CSVVGGAAYNEQFF,TGCAGCGTTGTCGGGGGGGCTGCCTACAATGAGCAGTTCTTC
NA,few,TRBV5-1,TRBJ1-4,14,CASSEDGGTKKLFF,TGCGCCAGCAGCGAGGACGGAGGCACAAAAAAACTGTTTTTT
NA,NA,TRBV5-1,TRBJ1-2,14,CASSSPDGKGGYTF,TGCGCCAGCAGCTCGCCGGACGGAAAGGGTGGCTACACCTTC
NA,NA,TRBV4-3,TRBJ2-6,15,CASSQQGSGANVLTF,TGCGCCAGCAGCCAACAAGGGTCTGGGGCCAACGTCCTGACTTTC
NA,NA,TRBV11-3,TRBJ2-7,15,CASSRRGGVPYEQYF,TGTGCCAGCAGCCGTAGGGGGGGGGTTCCCTACGAGCAGTACTTC